This T cell receptor beta chain comes out of a study of T cells after yellow fever vaccination. Trimming pared 1 base from V and 4 bases from J, leaving 11 bases between. Germline loops: CDR1 LGHNT, CDR2 FRNRAP. The length of the CDR3 is 14 residues. As TCR cDNA was made by 5'RACE template switching, a universal primer site and UMIs were added. TCRdb re-analysed the 5' RACE reads in MiXCR, keeping a single row per CDR3 protein. The sample includes approximately 550,000 distinct CDR3 sequences, 15% to 20% of them seen just once. The V gene is TRBV12-5, the J gene TRBJ2-7; no definite D call. Source: PBMCs, taken 15 days after the yellow fever booster vaccination. The clonotype was recovered from a man under 40 who received the YFV17D yellow fever vaccine. The CDR3 sequence: CASGLGLIGYEQYF. CDR3 DNA: TGTGCTAGTGGTTTGGGGCTAATCGGGTACGAGCAGTACTTC. Drawing the rest from reference TRBV12-5 and TRBJ2-7, the complete variable domain is DARVTQTPRHKVTEMGQEVTMRCQPILGHNTVFWYRQTMMQGLELLAYFRNRAPLDDSGMPKDRFSAEMPDATLATLKIQPSEPRDSAVYFCASGLGLIGYEQYFGPGTRLTVT.